This T cell receptor beta chain was identified in a study of T cell responses to AZD1222 COVID-19 vaccine. Study-wide findings and caveats: Reports say nearly half of spike-specific TCRs go after unmutated variant regions.

This clone showed up just once. What it recognizes is unknown. The CDR3 is made up of 14 amino acids. V lost 3 bases to trimming and J lost 2 bases, with 11 bases between them. Germline V lookup: CDR1 SGHRS, CDR2 YFSETQ. Assay used: immunoSEQ multiplex PCR; TCRdb lists only in-frame clones, some missing. The sample carries 95,000 or so clones, 70% to 90% recorded once. This chain links TRBV5-1 with TRBJ1-2, with TRBD1 as a possible D gene (6 bases). The TCR was taken from an adult in good health. The specimen comprised peripheral blood, sampled on day 0 of AZD1222 vaccination. The CDR3 reads CASSYDRHNYGYTF. As DNA, the CDR3 is TGCGCCAGCAGCTATGACAGGCACAACTATGGCTACACCTTC.